Presented here are 19 T cell receptor beta chains from one specimen sequenced in a study of cytomegalovirus exposure and HLA in healthy donors. Researchers ran the PCR with 60 Vbeta and 13 Jbeta primers. Profiling relied on immunoSEQ multiplex PCR, and the TCRdb table lists in-frame clones only, not all of them. The table includes 85,000 to 100,000 clones, approximately 81% detected once. Sequenced input: PBMCs. The receptors were sampled from a male donor in good health and CMV-seropositive.

The chain recombines TRBV19 with TRBJ2-2, with TRBD2 matching over 7 bases. Germline-derived CDR1 and CDR2 are LNHDA and SQIVND (reference sequence). This CDR3 has 14 amino acids. Unmatched junction bases numbered 10, after V lost 9 bases and J lost 6 bases. The chain's CDR3 is CASGEGMMSGELFF. The CDR3 DNA follows: TGTGCCAGCGGGGAGGGGATGATGTCCGGGGAGCTGTTTTTT.

This clone was observed a single time. The CDR3 sequence is CASSPPDRAFETQYF. CDR3 bases: TGTGCCAGCAGCCCACCGGATAGAGCGTTTGAGACCCAGTACTTC. The rearrangement links TRBV7-9 to TRBJ2-5; D call uncertain. Germline V gene lookup returns CDR1 SEHNR and CDR2 FQNEAQ (reference sequence). The CDR3 covers 15 residues. Trimming took 5 bases from V and 5 from J, leaving 18 bases between them.

V is TRBV4-1 and J is TRBJ1-2; tentative D call: TRBD1 (5 bases). The CDR3 covers 15 residues. Trimming removed 1 base from V and 3 bases from J, with 12 bases in between. Germline V CDR1 and CDR2: MGHRA, YSYEKL. The CDR3 nucleotides are TGCGCCAGCAGCCAAGTGCAGGGAGGGGACTATGGCTACACCTTC. It encodes CASSQVQGGDYGYTF.

The chain has TRBV5-4 and TRBJ2-1; no clear D. Germline CDR1 and CDR2: SGHNT and YYREEE (reference sequence). The CDR3 consists of 14 residues. V dropped 4 bases and J dropped 5 bases, with 13 bases sitting between them. The CDR3 sequence: CASSPGWANNEQFF. CDR3 bases: TGTGCCAGCAGCCCCGGTTGGGCCAACAATGAGCAGTTCTTC.

This sequence joins TRBV15 and TRBJ2-3, with a weak D call TRBD2 (6 bases). The V gene lost 1 base and the J gene lost 3 bases, with 8 bases spanning the gap. This CDR3 comprises 14 residues. Germline lookup yields CDR1 LNHNV and CDR2 YYDKDF (reference sequence). The CDR3 DNA sequence: TGTGCCACCAGCAGAGGGAGGGAAACAGATACGCAGTATTTT. Protein product: CATSRGRETDTQYF.

CDR3 protein: CASSRTDMNTEAFF. In DNA form, the CDR3 reads TGTGCCAGCTCCCGGACGGACATGAACACTGAAGCTTTCTTT. The chain uses TRBV2 and TRBJ1-1, with TRBD1 as a possible D gene (5 bases). CDR1 and CDR2 (germline): SNHLY, FYNNEI. Trimming pared 8 bases from V and 0 bases from J, leaving 13 bases between. The CDR3 loop spans 14 amino acids.

This clone was seen more than once but under ten times. The chain employs TRBV23-1 and TRBJ1-1, with D possibly being TRBD1 (5 bases). TRBV23-1 is identified as an open reading frame with a role that is uncertain. V was clipped by 3 bases and J by 2 bases, with 16 bases between them. The CDR3 spans 16 residues. This chain's CDR3 is CASSHPREDDNTEAFF. The CDR3 bases are TGCGCCAGCAGTCACCCCAGGGAAGACGATAACACTGAAGCTTTCTTT.

The chain combines TRBV5-6 with TRBJ2-1; D ambiguous. Germline V gene data show CDR1 as SGHDT and CDR2 as YYEEEE. V lost 0 bases to trimming and J lost 9 bases, with 7 bases between them. The CDR3 has 12 residues. The CDR3 nucleotides read TGTGCCAGCAGCTTGGTGGCGGCTGAGCAGTTCTTC. Protein sequence: CASSLVAAEQFF.

This sequence joins TRBV5-4 and TRBJ1-1, with D hard to call. CDR3 length: 14 residues. V dropped 6 bases and J dropped 3 bases, with 15 bases sitting between them. The germline gives CDR1 SGHNT, CDR2 YYREEE (reference sequence). The CDR3 sequence is CASTRAGSDTEAFF. In nucleotides, the CDR3 is TGTGCCAGCACTAGAGCGGGATCGGACACTGAAGCTTTCTTT.

The chain combines TRBV7-2 with TRBJ1-5; 7 bases map to TRBD1. Germline trimming cut 1 base from V and 0 bases from J; bases unmatched to any gene: 3. The CDR3 consists of 16 residues. Looked up from germline, CDR1 is SGHTA and CDR2 is FQGNSA. The CDR3 nucleotides are TGTGCCAGCAGCTTAGGCAGGGGGTCTAGCAATCAGCCCCAGCATTTT. Translating gives CASSLGRGSSNQPQHF.

The chain employs TRBV27 and TRBJ2-1, with 10 bases identical to TRBD2. Germline CDR1 MNHEY, CDR2 SMNVEV (reference sequence). The CDR3 length is 16 residues. V shed 6 bases and J 3 bases; nucleotides not matched to a gene: 8. As DNA, the CDR3 is TGTGCCAGCAGCCCTACCAGCGGGGGGGACTACAATGAGCAGTTCTTC. Translation: CASSPTSGGDYNEQFF.

V is TRBV7-8 and J is TRBJ1-1; weak D call: TRBD1 (6 bases). CDR1 and CDR2 (germline): SGHVS, FQNEAQ. V was clipped by 0 bases and J by 4 bases, with 9 bases between them. This CDR3 is built from 14 residues. CDR3 protein: CASSLALGGTEAFF. The CDR3 nucleotides read TGTGCCAGCAGCTTAGCGCTAGGGGGCACTGAAGCTTTCTTT.

The chain is built from TRBV7-9 and TRBJ1-6; D ambiguous. The CDR3 is 14 amino acids. V was clipped by 1 base and J by 7 bases, with 8 bases between them. Germline V gene data show CDR1 as SEHNR and CDR2 as FQNEAQ (reference sequence). This CDR3 reads CASSLVDGNSPLHF. The CDR3 region has the DNA TGTGCCAGCAGCTTAGTCGACGGGAATTCACCCCTCCACTTT. Filled out from reference TRBV7-9 and TRBJ1-6, the complete variable domain reads DTGVSQNPRHKITKRGQNVTFRCDPISEHNRLYWYRQTLGQGPEFLTYFQNEAQLEKSRLLSDRFSAERPKGSFSTLEIQRTEQGDSAMYLCASSLVDGNSPLHFGNGTRLTVT.

This chain uses TRBV9 with TRBJ2-6, with a tentative D call TRBD2 (5 bases). Trimming shortened V by 5 bases and J by 0 bases, and 12 bases separated the two germline ends. The germline V gene encodes CDR1 SGDLS and CDR2 YYNGEE. The CDR3 is 16 residues long. CDR3 bases: TGTGCCAGCAGTACCGGACGGGGCTCTGGGGCCAACGTCCTGACTTTC. This translates into CASSTGRGSGANVLTF.

This chain connects TRBV9 to TRBJ1-2; TRBD1 might be the D (6 bases). V lost 0 bases to trimming and J lost 6 bases, with 9 bases between them. The CDR3 length is 13 residues. The germline V gene encodes CDR1 SGDLS and CDR2 YYNGEE. The CDR3 is CASSVAAGDGYTF. In DNA form, the CDR3 reads TGTGCCAGCAGCGTAGCGGCAGGGGATGGCTACACCTTC.

A word on this clone: Germline and junction disagree at one end, which may indicate a read error. This chain uses TRBV7-7 with TRBJ2-5; TRBD1 matches at 7 bases. CDR1 and CDR2 (germline): SSHAT, FNYEAQ (reference sequence). This CDR3 is built from 14 residues. CDR3 in amino acids: CASSSQGVQETQYF. CDR3 DNA: TGTGCTAGCAGCTCTCAGGGGGTCCAAGAGACCCAGTACTTC.

This clone was observed a single time. The rearrangement links TRBV30 to TRBJ1-6; D might be TRBD1 (5 bases). The CDR3 length is 15 residues. The V end lost 0 bases, the J end lost 9 bases, and 15 bases lay between the germline ends. From germline, CDR1 is GTSNPN and CDR2 SVGIG (reference sequence). For the CDR3, the DNA is TGTGCCTGGAGTGTCCGCAGGGCGGAAAGTTCACCCCTCCACTTT. It specifies CAWSVRRAESSPLHF.

The V and J genes are TRBV6-1 and TRBJ2-5; 7 bases map to TRBD1. CDR1 and CDR2 from the germline V gene are MNHNS and SASEGT. This CDR3 is 16 amino acids long. Trimming at V came to 4 bases and at J to 3 bases, leaving 11 bases not matched to a gene. The CDR3 DNA sequence: TGTGCCAGCAGTGGTTCGACAGGGCTAGGGGAAGAGACCCAGTACTTC. The encoded protein is CASSGSTGLGEETQYF.

This clone was counted a single time. This chain links TRBV2 with TRBJ1-1, with D tentatively TRBD1 (5 bases). Germline V CDR1 and CDR2: SNHLY, FYNNEI. The V and J ends lost 9 bases and 1 base respectively, with 12 bases between them. The CDR3 contains 13 residues. The DNA of the CDR3 is TGTGCCAGGGCCTCAGGGCCGAACACTGAAGCTTTCTTT. Translating gives CARASGPNTEAFF.